The 31 T cell receptor beta chains below were found in one sample sequenced in a study of identical twins. TCRdb reprocessed the 5' RACE reads via MiXCR and lists one record per CDR3 protein. The sample contains hundreds of thousands of distinct CDR3 sequences, 24% of which appear only once. A further study also used this sample, focusing on T cells expressing NK-cell markers.

Sequenced material: CD4+ T cells sorted from blood. Receptors originate from a woman aged 18-29 years in good health.

This rearrangement joins TRBV2 to TRBJ1-5, with D possibly matching TRBD1 (6 bases). Trimming removed 6 bases from V and 3 bases from J, with 12 bases in between. This CDR3 region has 14 residues. The germline V gene has CDR1 SNHLY and CDR2 FYNNEI. The CDR3 nucleotides read TGTGCCAGCAGGGCAAACAGGGACAATCAGCCCCAGCATTTT. It codes for CASRANRDNQPQHF.

The chain uses TRBV29-1 and TRBJ1-2; the D is unclear. The germline CDR1 and CDR2 sequences are SQVTM and ANQGSEA. V was clipped by 2 bases and J by 4 bases, with 11 bases between them. This CDR3 is built from 13 residues. In DNA, the CDR3 is TGCAGCGTTGAAAGCGGGCAGCGCTATGGCTACACCTTC. Its protein product is CSVESGQRYGYTF.

The chain recombines TRBV29-1 with TRBJ2-1; D is possibly TRBD1 (6 bases). Germline-derived CDR1 and CDR2 are SQVTM and ANQGSEA. The V end lost 7 bases, the J end lost 4 bases, and 14 bases lay between the germline ends. The CDR3 sequence is 13 residues long. The DNA of the CDR3 is TGCAGCGGGTCCGGGACACCTTACAATGAGCAGTTCTTC. It encodes CSGSGTPYNEQFF.

The chain employs TRBV20-1 and TRBJ2-3, with D perhaps TRBD2 (7 bases). With 2 bases removed from V and 2 bases from J, the gap between germline ends came to 14 bases. This CDR3 contains 15 residues. Germline values: CDR1 DFQATT, CDR2 SNEGSKA (reference sequence). The CDR3 region has the DNA TGCAGTGCTAGATCGGGGGGCGGCTACACAGATACGCAGTATTTT. It specifies CSARSGGGYTDTQYF.

The chain combines TRBV12-3 or TRBV12-4 with TRBJ2-3; a possible D gene is TRBD2 (5 bases). V lost 5 bases, J lost 5 bases, and 11 bases lay in between. This CDR3 contains 13 residues. Written as DNA, the CDR3 is TGTGCCAGCAGTCCCCAACTAGGAGATACGCAGTATTTT. Translating it yields CASSPQLGDTQYF.

Only a few counts were recorded for this clonotype. The chain's CDR3 is CASSPNRGGSYNEQFF. The CDR3 DNA follows: TGTGCCAGCAGTCCGAACAGGGGAGGGTCCTACAATGAGCAGTTCTTC. The chain carries TRBV27 and TRBJ2-1; D might be TRBD1 or TRBD2, each matching 7 bases. The CDR3 has 16 amino acids. The V end lost 5 bases, the J end lost 1 base, and 15 bases lay between the germline ends. CDR1 MNHEY and CDR2 SMNVEV come from the germline V gene (reference sequence).

This chain uses TRBV6-2 or TRBV6-3 with TRBJ2-5, with D possibly matching TRBD1 (6 bases). The CDR3 loop spans 15 amino acids. The germline CDR1 and CDR2 sequences are MNHEY and SVGEGT. Trimming stripped 5 bases from V and 0 bases from J, with 13 bases between. CDR3 sequence: CASSRVRTDQETQYF. The CDR3 DNA follows: TGTGCCAGCAGTCGAGTGAGGACAGACCAAGAGACCCAGTACTTC.

This clonotype was counted between two and nine times. The chain links TRBV5-6 to TRBJ2-2, with 7 bases aligning to TRBD2. V lost 0 bases and J lost 6; bases outside the gene matches: 5. The V gene's germline CDR1 is SGHDT and CDR2 YYEEEE. The CDR3 totals 15 residues. CDR3 region: CASSLAAGRAGELFF. The CDR3 nucleotides read TGTGCCAGCAGCTTGGCAGCAGGGAGGGCCGGGGAGCTGTTTTTT.

Only a few counts were recorded for this clonotype. The V call is TRBV23-1, the J call TRBJ2-1; maybe TRBD2 (6 bases). TRBV23-1 is placed among ORFs of uncertain function. This CDR3 region has 17 residues. The germline V and J ends were trimmed by 4 bases and 0 bases, with 16 bases remaining between them. CDR3 sequence (DNA): TGCGCCAGCAGTCCGGCCGCCGGGACTTGCTCCTACAATGAGCAGTTCTTC. Its protein is CASSPAAGTCSYNEQFF.

The chain employs TRBV10-3 and TRBJ2-3; TRBD2 matches at 8 bases. From germline, CDR1 is ENHRY and CDR2 SYGVKD. The CDR3 runs 18 residues. The ends lost 3 bases at V and 3 bases at J; junction bases unmatched: 14. Here the CDR3 DNA reads TGTGCCATCAGTGAAAGTCCGGGACTAGAAATCCCAACAGATACGCAGTATTTT. Protein product: CAISESPGLEIPTDTQYF.

CDR3 in DNA: TGTGCCAGCAGGGGACTAGCGGGAGTCGGGGAGCTGTTTTTT. Translated: CASRGLAGVGELFF. The rearrangement joins TRBV27 to TRBJ2-2, with 14 bases identical to TRBD2. Germline CDR1 reads MNHEY; CDR2 reads SMNVEV (reference sequence). CDR3 size: 14 residues. V trimming: 6 bases; J trimming: 7 bases; junction bases outside the gene matches: 1.

The J gene is TRBJ1-2, the V gene TRBV6-1; D is perhaps TRBD1 (5 bases). The CDR3 loop spans 14 amino acids. V was trimmed by 6 bases and J by 8 bases, leaving 19 bases between them. Germline V gives CDR1 MNHNS, CDR2 SASEGT. As DNA, the CDR3 is TGTGCCAGCAGCCCCTTCGGGACTTCTATCGGCTACACCTTC. Protein: CASSPFGTSIGYTF.

This clonotype was recorded a few times. This chain connects TRBV5-6 to TRBJ1-6; D ambiguous. Germline V gene data show CDR1 as SGHDT and CDR2 as YYEEEE. Trimming removed 3 bases from V and 0 bases from J, with 10 bases in between. The CDR3 has 16 amino acids. The CDR3 nucleotides are TGTGCCAGCAGCTCAACCTCGGGCTCCTATAATTCACCCCTCCACTTT. Protein: CASSSTSGSYNSPLHF.

The chain recombines TRBV20-1 with TRBJ1-1; no reliable D call. Germline assignment: CDR1 DFQATT and CDR2 SNEGSKA (reference sequence). The CDR3 runs to 13 residues. Trimming left V 6 bases short and J 1 base short, with 12 bases between. CDR3 nucleotide sequence: TGCAGTGCCCCCCTGGCGGCGAACACTGAAGCTTTCTTT. This encodes CSAPLAANTEAFF.

This clonotype came up a few times. The chain recombines TRBV10-3 with TRBJ2-5; D gene uncertain. V lost 2 bases and J 5 bases, leaving 6 bases between the germline ends. The germline V gene has CDR1 ENHRY and CDR2 SYGVKD. The CDR3 sequence is 12 residues long. The CDR3 DNA reads as TGTGCCATCAGTGAGGTGGCGGAGACCCAGTACTTC. Residues: CAISEVAETQYF.

The rearrangement links TRBV7-2 to TRBJ2-7; D tentatively fits TRBD1 or TRBD2 (5 bases each). From germline, CDR1 is SGHTA and CDR2 FQGNSA. V shed 4 bases and J shed 3 bases, with 22 bases lying between them. CDR3 length equals 17 residues. The chain's CDR3 is CASSSQVLWDRLYEQYF. The CDR3 DNA reads TGTGCCAGCAGCTCCCAGGTTCTATGGGACCGGCTCTACGAGCAGTACTTC.

J is TRBJ2-1 and V is TRBV29-1, with 10 bases matching TRBD1. This CDR3 spans 12 amino acids. The germline gives CDR1 SQVTM, CDR2 ANQGSEA. V trimming: 6 bases; J trimming: 8 bases; junction bases outside the gene matches: 4. The CDR3: CSVPGTGDEQFF. The DNA for the CDR3 is TGCAGCGTCCCCGGGACAGGGGATGAGCAGTTCTTC.

This clonotype was seen only a few times. V gene TRBV6-5 combines with J gene TRBJ1-1, with unresolved D. V gave up 7 bases and J gave up 2 bases, with 8 bases separating them. Germline CDR1 MNHEY, CDR2 SVGAGI. CDR3 length: 12 residues. CDR3 bases: TGTGCCAGCACGGAAGGAAACACTGAAGCTTTCTTT. This codes for CASTEGNTEAFF.

This rearrangement joins TRBV4-1 to TRBJ1-1; D is uncertain. CDR1 MGHRA and CDR2 YSYEKL come from the germline V gene. This CDR3 spans 15 amino acids. V was clipped by 3 bases and J by 3 bases, with 14 bases between them. CDR3 residues: CASSHLRLKDTEAFF. The DNA for the CDR3 is TGCGCCAGCAGCCACCTCAGATTGAAGGACACTGAAGCTTTCTTT.

In this sample, this clonotype turned up a few times. The chain recombines TRBV20-1 with TRBJ2-1, with unresolved D. The germline V gene has CDR1 DFQATT and CDR2 SNEGSKA (reference sequence). There are 16 residues in the CDR3. The germline V and J ends were trimmed by 6 bases and 0 bases, with 18 bases remaining between them. In DNA form, the CDR3 reads TGCAGTGCACATAGCCTAGACACCACCTCCTACAATGAGCAGTTCTTC. It encodes CSAHSLDTTSYNEQFF.

This clonotype was seen many times. The chain is built from TRBV20-1 and TRBJ2-1, with 10 bases lining up with TRBD2. The CDR3 has 14 residues. V shed 5 bases and J 6 bases; nucleotides not matched to a gene: 7. CDR1 is DFQATT, CDR2 SNEGSKA, per germline (reference sequence). CDR3: CSAPKREGRNEQFF. The DNA for the CDR3 is TGCAGTGCTCCCAAGCGGGAGGGCCGCAATGAGCAGTTCTTC.

The chain combines TRBV6-5 with TRBJ1-2; no definite D call. Germline CDR1 and CDR2: MNHEY and SVGAGI. The CDR3 is 11 amino acids. The V end lost 6 bases, the J end lost 3 bases, and 5 bases lay between the germline ends. This CDR3 reads CASRRDYGYTF. The CDR3 region has the DNA TGTGCCAGCAGAAGGGACTATGGCTACACCTTC.

The chain employs TRBV20-1 and TRBJ2-7; D unclear. V lost 1 base to trimming and J lost 2 bases, with 6 bases between them. Germline values: CDR1 DFQATT, CDR2 SNEGSKA (reference sequence). The CDR3 consists of 12 residues. The CDR3 region is CSARVGAYEQYF. In DNA form, the CDR3 reads TGCAGTGCTAGAGTTGGGGCCTACGAGCAGTACTTC.

The rearrangement links TRBV4-1 to TRBJ2-5; D might be TRBD2 (7 bases). The V end lost 3 bases, the J end lost 2 bases, and 10 bases lay between the germline ends. The length of the CDR3 is 14 residues. CDR1 and CDR2 from the germline V gene are MGHRA and YSYEKL. The chain's CDR3 is CASSQGGLQETQYF. CDR3 bases: TGCGCCAGCAGCCAGGGGGGGCTTCAAGAGACCCAGTACTTC.

The chain has TRBV29-1 and TRBJ2-2; D unclear. The CDR3 sequence is 14 residues long. The germline V gene encodes CDR1 SQVTM and CDR2 ANQGSEA. V lost 5 bases, J lost 3 bases, and 13 bases lay in between. The CDR3 DNA sequence: TGCAGCGTTCGAAGAGATAGTCACACCGGGGAGCTGTTTTTT. Amino acid sequence: CSVRRDSHTGELFF.

This clonotype has more than one count but fewer than ten. The CDR3 nucleotides are TGTGCCAGCAGCCCCTTCGCGGGGGCGCCCACAGATACGCAGTATTTT. Its translation: CASSPFAGAPTDTQYF. The chain employs TRBV5-6 and TRBJ2-3; D possibly corresponds to TRBD2 (7 bases). The CDR3 is made up of 16 amino acids. Trimming removed 4 bases from V and 2 bases from J, with 17 bases in between. Germline assignment: CDR1 SGHDT and CDR2 YYEEEE. The whole variable domain, filled in from reference TRBV5-6 and TRBJ2-3, reads DAGVTQSPTHLIKTRGQQVTLRCSPKSGHDTVSWYQQALGQGPQFIFQYYEEEERQRGNFPDRFSGHQFPNYSSELNVNALLLGDSALYLCASSPFAGAPTDTQYFGPGTRLTVL.

V is TRBV20-1 and J is TRBJ2-2; perhaps TRBD2 as D (5 bases). Germline CDR1 reads DFQATT; CDR2 reads SNEGSKA (reference sequence). The V end was cut by 7 bases, the J end by 1 base, with 10 bases between. This CDR3 has 13 residues. The CDR3 DNA sequence: TGCAGTGGACTGGGGAGGAACACCGGGGAGCTGTTTTTT. Translating it yields CSGLGRNTGELFF.

The chain employs TRBV5-1 and TRBJ2-3; D is perhaps TRBD2 (5 bases). CDR1 is SGHRS and CDR2 is YFSETQ in the germline V gene. There are 13 residues in the CDR3. Trimming removed 2 bases from V and 4 bases from J, with 8 bases in between. The CDR3: CASSLLGADTQYF. In DNA, the CDR3 is TGCGCCAGCAGCTTACTAGGTGCAGATACGCAGTATTTT.

This clonotype has at least ten counts. For the CDR3, the DNA is TGTGCCAGCAGCGGTGGGACTAGCGGATACAATGAGCAGTTCTTC. Its protein product is CASSGGTSGYNEQFF. This rearrangement joins TRBV9 to TRBJ2-1; 11 bases line up with TRBD2. Losses at the gene ends were 3 bases for V and 4 bases for J; bases not matched to a gene: 3. The CDR3 contains 15 residues. Germline assignment: CDR1 SGDLS and CDR2 YYNGEE.

This clonotype was seen a handful of times. The J gene is TRBJ1-2, the V gene TRBV12-3 or TRBV12-4, with 7 bases identical to TRBD1. J was trimmed by 4 bases and V by 1 base; bases with no gene match: 6. The CDR3 covers 15 residues. CDR3 loop: CASSLGRAGGYGYTF. The CDR3 DNA is TGTGCCAGCAGTTTAGGAAGGGCAGGGGGCTATGGCTACACCTTC.

This clonotype was found once. CDR3 residues: CASSWDRNTDTQYF. CDR3 DNA sequence: TGCGCCAGCAGCTGGGACAGAAACACAGATACGCAGTATTTT. This chain connects TRBV5-1 to TRBJ2-3; 7 nucleotides line up with TRBD1. CDR1 and CDR2 (germline): SGHRS, YFSETQ. CDR3 length: 14 residues. The V gene end was trimmed by 3 bases and the J gene end by 2 bases; junction bases not matched to a gene: 3.